The 30 T cell receptor beta chains below come from one sample, sequenced in a study of blood T cells in healthy people across ages. With a J-beta primer mix and a sample-barcoded 5' primer, a second PCR ran about 7 to 12 cycles. TCRdb processed the 5' RACE reads anew with MiXCR; each CDR3 protein has one entry. The table includes about a million distinct CDR3 sequences, 51% detected once. The sample was blood. The origin of the receptors is an older woman in good health.

As regards this clonotype: This may be a read error: a much more frequent sequence differs by one nucleotide. This chain uses TRBV29-1 with TRBJ2-7, with D possibly matching TRBD2 (6 bases). V was pared by 8 bases and J by 7 bases, with 15 bases between. This CDR3 has 11 amino acids. Germline V gives CDR1 SQVTM, CDR2 ANQGSEA. The CDR3 bases are TGCAGCACGGGAGCCGACAATGAGCAGTACTTC. Translated, it gives CSTGADNEQYF.

J is TRBJ1-1 and V is TRBV5-6; D uncertain. CDR3 size: 13 residues. Trimming removed 0 bases at V and 7 bases at J, with 10 bases between. CDR1 is SGHDT and CDR2 is YYEEEE in the germline V gene. The CDR3 region has the DNA TGTGCCAGCAGCTTGGATCGAGCTCATGAAGCTTTCTTT. This translates into CASSLDRAHEAFF.

Turning to this clonotype: It may be a read error: a sequence one base away is much more abundant. V gene TRBV4-1 combines with J gene TRBJ2-7, with D hard to call. V lost 4 bases, J lost 7 bases, and 20 bases lay in between. Germline loops: CDR1 MGHRA, CDR2 YSYEKL. This CDR3 has 15 amino acids. CDR3 residues: CASSRSGSNPNEQYF. For the CDR3, the DNA is TGCGCCAGCAGCCGAAGTGGCTCCAACCCCAATGAGCAGTACTTC.

This clonotype turned up a few times. The chain combines TRBV4-2 with TRBJ2-1; possibly TRBD2 for D (6 bases). There are 12 residues in the CDR3. The V gene's germline CDR1 is LGHNA and CDR2 YNFKEQ. The V gene lost 4 bases and the J gene lost 9 bases, with 10 bases spanning the gap. The CDR3 nucleotides are TGTGCCAGCAGCCGGACTAACCTTGAGCAGTTCTTC. Translating gives CASSRTNLEQFF.

The gene calls are TRBV5-1 and TRBJ1-1; 7 positions agree with TRBD1. J lost 5 bases, V lost 5 bases, and 6 bases had no gene match. Per germline, CDR1 SGHRS and CDR2 YFSETQ. This CDR3 contains 13 residues. CDR3 sequence (DNA): TGCGCCAGCAGGGCCAGGGGGGTTACTGAAGCTTTCTTT. It codes for CASRARGVTEAFF.

On this clonotype: Its ends do not fully match the called genes, so a read error is possible. The rearrangement uses TRBV2 and TRBJ2-7, with 7 bases aligning to TRBD2. The CDR3 totals 14 residues. Germline CDR1 SNHLY, CDR2 FYNNEI. In DNA form, the CDR3 reads TGTGCCATCAGTGATGGGACTAACTCCTACGAGCAGTACTTC. As protein: CAISDGTNSYEQYF. Supplemented by reference TRBV2 and TRBJ2-7, the full variable domain reads EPEVTQTPSHQVTQMGQEVILRCVPISNHLYFYWYRQILGQKVEFLVSFYNNEISEKSEIFDDQFSVERPDGSNFTLKIRSTKLEDSAMYFCAISDGTNSYEQYFGPGTRLTVT.

The sample holds many counts of this clonotype. One end of the junction is discordant with germline, which a read error may explain. The chain couples TRBV27 to TRBJ2-7, with 13 bases aligning to TRBD2. The CDR3 consists of 13 residues. The germline V gene has CDR1 MNHEY and CDR2 SMNVEV (reference sequence). In DNA form, the CDR3 reads TGCGCCAGCAGACTAGCGGGAGGTTACGAGCAGTACTTC. This encodes CASRLAGGYEQYF.

The sample holds a few counts of this clonotype. The rearrangement links TRBV28 to TRBJ1-6; D might be TRBD1 (5 bases). The CDR3 covers 15 residues. Germline V gene lookup returns CDR1 MDHEN and CDR2 SYDVKM. Trimming pared 2 bases from V and 2 bases from J, leaving 7 bases between. CDR3 sequence: CASSLDSTYNSPLHF. The CDR3 DNA sequence: TGTGCCAGCAGTTTAGACAGTACCTATAATTCACCCCTCCACTTT.

This clonotype was seen a handful of times. The V and J genes are TRBV5-5 and TRBJ2-7; maybe TRBD1 (6 bases). V lost 2 bases, J lost 0 bases, and 15 bases lay in between. CDR3 length equals 16 residues. Germline loops: CDR1 SGHKS, CDR2 YYEKEE (reference sequence). The CDR3 here is CASSFSRTAVSYEQYF. The CDR3 nucleotides read TGTGCCAGCAGCTTTTCCCGGACAGCGGTCTCCTACGAGCAGTACTTC.

This chain connects TRBV9 to TRBJ2-5; 10 nucleotides line up with TRBD2. From germline, CDR1 is SGDLS and CDR2 YYNGEE. The CDR3 runs 14 residues. Trimming at V came to 3 bases and at J to 6 bases, leaving 5 bases not matched to a gene. The CDR3 coding sequence is TGTGCCAGCAGCGCCGGGACTAGCGCGCAGACCCAGTACTTC. It is translated as CASSAGTSAQTQYF.

This rearrangement joins TRBV27 to TRBJ2-1; 9 bases align to TRBD1. V was clipped by 5 bases and J by 1 base; unmatched bases: 3. The CDR3 runs to 15 residues. Germline V gives CDR1 MNHEY, CDR2 SMNVEV (reference sequence). As DNA, the CDR3 is TGTGCCAGCAGTACCGGGACAGGGTCCTACAATGAGCAGTTCTTC. This codes for CASSTGTGSYNEQFF.

The chain joins TRBV28 to TRBJ2-3; the match to TRBD2 covers 10 bases. Germline values: CDR1 MDHEN, CDR2 SYDVKM. CDR3 length equals 19 residues. V dropped 4 bases and J dropped 2; count of bases not matched to a gene: 15. The DNA for the CDR3 is TGTGCCAGCAGTTCCCCCTTTGGAGCGGGAGGGCCGGACACAGATACGCAGTATTTT. Translated, it gives CASSSPFGAGGPDTDTQYF.

The chain recombines TRBV20-1 with TRBJ2-7; 8 nucleotides align to TRBD2. Trimming removed 3 bases from V and 5 bases from J; junction bases left unmatched: 9. Germline V gives CDR1 DFQATT, CDR2 SNEGSKA (reference sequence). CDR3 length: 14 amino acids. The CDR3 is CSASPGGYGNEQYF. Written as DNA, the CDR3 is TGCAGTGCTAGTCCGGGAGGGTATGGAAACGAGCAGTACTTC.

The chain carries TRBV6-2 or TRBV6-3 and TRBJ2-3, with 8 positions matching TRBD1. This CDR3 is built from 14 residues. From germline, CDR1 is MNHEY and CDR2 SVGEGT. Trimming at V came to 7 bases and at J to 2 bases, leaving 5 bases not matched to a gene. The CDR3 loop reads CASTEDRDTDTQYF. CDR3 sequence (DNA): TGTGCCAGCACCGAGGACAGGGACACAGATACGCAGTATTTT.

The V gene is TRBV18, the J gene TRBJ2-6; the D call may be TRBD1 or TRBD2 (5 bases each). The CDR3 consists of 16 residues. V was cut by 2 bases and J by 0 bases, with 8 bases left in between. CDR1 and CDR2 from the germline V gene are KGHSH and LQKENI. The CDR3 nucleotides read TGTGCCAGCTCACCAATCGGGGCCTCTGGGGCCAACGTCCTGACTTTC. Translated: CASSPIGASGANVLTF.

V usage is TRBV3-1 and J usage is TRBJ1-2, with D possibly TRBD1 on 5 matching bases. The V end was cut by 8 bases, the J end by 4 bases, with 11 bases between. CDR3 length: 12 residues. The V gene's germline CDR1 is LGHDT and CDR2 YNNKEL (reference sequence). The CDR3 sequence: CASGRDGYGYTF. The CDR3 nucleotides are TGTGCCAGCGGGCGGGACGGCTATGGCTACACCTTC.

The V and J genes are TRBV6-2 or TRBV6-3 and TRBJ2-1; D might be TRBD2 (5 bases). Per germline, CDR1 MNHEY and CDR2 SVGEGT. CDR3 size: 15 residues. Trimming stripped 2 bases from V and 4 bases from J, with 12 bases between. CDR3 in DNA: TGTGCCAGCAGTTACCGAGCGGACCGATACAATGAGCAGTTCTTC. As protein: CASSYRADRYNEQFF.

The V and J genes are TRBV12-3 or TRBV12-4 and TRBJ2-4; perhaps D is TRBD1 or TRBD2 (6 bases each). V lost 2 bases and J 1 base, leaving 21 bases between the germline ends. The CDR3 spans 19 residues. The CDR3 is CASSLWGADSSGAKNIQYF. CDR3 in DNA: TGTGCCAGCAGTTTATGGGGGGCCGACAGTTCCGGGGCCAAAAACATTCAGTACTTC.

This clonotype was counted only a few times. The chain has TRBV4-1 and TRBJ2-5; D is perhaps TRBD1 (6 bases). The DNA end is a closer match to TRBJ2-7, so the J assignment may be wrong. Germline V gene lookup returns CDR1 MGHRA and CDR2 YSYEKL. This CDR3 is 14 amino acids long. The CDR3 coding sequence is TGCGCCAGCAGCCAAGTTGCAGGGGTTTACGAGCAGTACTTC. Translated, it gives CASSQVAGVYEQYF.

The chain joins TRBV12-3 or TRBV12-4 to TRBJ2-5, with D possibly being TRBD1 (6 bases). Trimming cost V 3 bases and J 11 bases, with 13 bases left between them. The CDR3 is 12 residues long. For the CDR3, the DNA is TGTGCCAGCAGTTTTCGGGACAATGAGCAGTACTTC. It codes for CASSFRDNEQYF.

J is TRBJ1-4 and V is TRBV6-5, with 10 nucleotides matching TRBD1. CDR1 and CDR2 (germline): MNHEY, SVGAGI. V shed 2 bases and J 11 bases; nucleotides not matched to a gene: 8. The CDR3 runs 15 residues. In DNA form, the CDR3 reads TGTGCCAGCAGTTACGAGACAGGGGGCGTTAAGAAACTGTTTTTT. Its protein product is CASSYETGGVKKLFF.

The rearrangement links TRBV15 to TRBJ2-1; no clear D. Germline V gene data show CDR1 as LNHNV and CDR2 as YYDKDF (reference sequence). The CDR3 runs to 16 residues. V was clipped by 3 bases and J by 6 bases, with 18 bases between them. Here the CDR3 reads CATSSLQTRLANEQFF. CDR3 in DNA: TGTGCCACCAGCAGTTTACAGACCCGACTGGCCAATGAGCAGTTCTTC. Supplemented by reference TRBV15 and TRBJ2-1, the full variable domain reads DAMVIQNPRYQVTQFGKPVTLSCSQTLNHNVMYWYQQKSSQAPKLLFHYYDKDFNNEADTPDNFQSRRPNTSFCFLDIRSPGLGDTAMYLCATSSLQTRLANEQFFGPGTRLTVL.

This clonotype was seen more than once but under ten times. The chain uses TRBV4-1 and TRBJ2-5; perhaps TRBD2 as D (6 bases). Germline V CDR1 and CDR2: MGHRA, YSYEKL. This CDR3 contains 15 residues. V was cut by 0 bases and J by 5 bases, with 13 bases left in between. In DNA, the CDR3 is TGCGCCAGCAGCCAAGATATCGCGGGAAGGGAGACCCAGTACTTC. It specifies CASSQDIAGRETQYF.

This clonotype occurred once. V is TRBV6-5 and J is TRBJ2-6; D is uncertain. CDR1 and CDR2 (germline): MNHEY, SVGAGI. Trimming shortened V by 0 bases and J by 8 bases, and 8 bases separated the two germline ends. This CDR3 region has 14 residues. CDR3 region: CASSYSTSTNVLTF. The CDR3 coding sequence is TGTGCCAGCAGTTACTCGACCAGTACCAACGTCCTGACTTTC.

V is TRBV4-1 and J is TRBJ2-1, with TRBD2 matching over 12 bases. CDR1 is MGHRA and CDR2 is YSYEKL in the germline V gene. The CDR3 is 18 amino acids. V was pared by 0 bases and J by 10 bases, with 13 bases of the junction left unmatched. Here the CDR3 reads CASSQDPKTSGSGREQFF. In nucleotides, the CDR3 is TGCGCCAGCAGCCAAGATCCTAAGACTAGCGGGAGTGGAAGGGAGCAGTTCTTC.

This chain links TRBV11-2 with TRBJ2-2; the D is unclear. The CDR3 covers 14 residues. The germline CDR1 and CDR2 sequences are SGHAT and FQNNGV. With 5 bases removed from V and 7 bases from J, the gap between germline ends came to 14 bases. This chain's CDR3 is CASSVVGRGGELFF. Written as DNA, the CDR3 is TGTGCCAGCAGCGTAGTAGGGCGTGGCGGGGAGCTGTTTTTT.

The chain couples TRBV27 to TRBJ2-1; TRBD2 matches 9 bases. The J call may be incorrect, as the DNA end agrees better with TRBJ2-7. Germline CDR1 MNHEY, CDR2 SMNVEV (reference sequence). The CDR3 extends over 16 amino acids. The CDR3, as DNA: TGTGCCAGCAGGGGGGCGGGGCTAGCGGGGATCTACGAGCAGTACTTC. Its protein is CASRGAGLAGIYEQYF.

The chain recombines TRBV4-1 with TRBJ2-5; TRBD1 or TRBD2 may be the D gene (5 bases each). The V end was cut by 0 bases, the J end by 0 bases, with 8 bases between. The CDR3 runs 15 residues. Germline V gene lookup returns CDR1 MGHRA and CDR2 YSYEKL. Here the CDR3 reads CASSQDGTYQETQYF. CDR3 coding DNA: TGCGCCAGCAGCCAAGACGGGACGTACCAAGAGACCCAGTACTTC.

This chain links TRBV7-2 with TRBJ2-3; 11 bases line up with TRBD2. Germline loops: CDR1 SGHTA, CDR2 FQGNSA. After removal of 5 bases from V and 3 bases from J, the junction contained 10 bases not matched to a gene. The CDR3 runs to 17 residues. CDR3 in DNA: TGTGCCAGCAGCGAGGTGGCGGTAGCGGGAGGGACAGATACGCAGTATTTT. Translation: CASSEVAVAGGTDTQYF.

The rearrangement joins TRBV7-2 to TRBJ2-3, with unresolved D. V dropped 1 base and J dropped 2 bases, with 13 bases sitting between them. Germline V gene lookup returns CDR1 SGHTA and CDR2 FQGNSA. The CDR3 length is 16 residues. The CDR3 here is CASSLGAPSVTDTQYF. DNA for the CDR3: TGTGCCAGCAGCTTAGGGGCCCCGTCGGTCACAGATACGCAGTATTTT. The full variable domain, rest sourced from reference TRBV7-2 and TRBJ2-3, is GAGVSQSPSNKVTEKGKDVELRCDPISGHTALYWYRQSLGQGLEFLIYFQGNSAPDKSGLPSDRFSAERTGGSVSTLTIQRTQQEDSAVYLCASSLGAPSVTDTQYFGPGTRLTVL.